The 25 T cell receptor beta chains in this list originate from one sample, sequenced in a study of shared clonotypes between healthy human individuals. Profiled with immunoSEQ multiplex PCR; TCRdb holds only in-frame clones, not every one. The table shows some 980,000 clones, with approximately 76% occurring only once. Sample: memory CD4+ T cells sorted from blood. Subset of the sample: CD45RA-negative fraction. The receptors stem from a man aged 18 to 29 in good health.

The rearrangement joins TRBV7-9 to TRBJ1-4, with 9 bases matching TRBD1. Trimming removed 5 bases from V and 8 bases from J; junction bases left unmatched: 3. Germline CDR1 is SEHNR and CDR2 is FQNEAQ (reference sequence). The CDR3 is made up of 13 amino acids. The CDR3 is CASSPGTGEKLFF. The CDR3 DNA is TGTGCCAGCAGCCCCGGGACAGGGGAAAAACTGTTTTTT.

The table lists this clone with a few counts. This chain uses TRBV5-1 with TRBJ2-7, with a tentative D call TRBD2 (5 bases). The V gene lost 5 bases and the J gene lost 2 bases, with 11 bases spanning the gap. The CDR3 runs to 13 residues. Germline-derived CDR1 and CDR2 are SGHRS and YFSETQ. The CDR3 nucleotides are TGCGCCAGCAGAGAGGACTCGGCCTACGAGCAGTACTTC. Translating gives CASREDSAYEQYF.

The CDR3 DNA is TGTGCCAGCAGCGTAGTTGGGCAGTCGAACACTGAAGCTTTCTTT. This encodes CASSVVGQSNTEAFF. The chain has TRBV9 and TRBJ1-1, with unresolved D. The germline gives CDR1 SGDLS, CDR2 YYNGEE. CDR3 length equals 15 residues. V lost 0 bases and J 1 base, leaving 10 bases between the germline ends.

J is TRBJ2-2 and V is TRBV7-6; TRBD1 matches 7 bases. Germline loops: CDR1 SGHVS, CDR2 FNYEAQ. CDR3 length equals 16 residues. The J segment lost 4 bases and the V segment lost 1 base, leaving 6 bases of the junction unmatched. The CDR3 sequence is CASSLGKGARTGELFF. The CDR3 DNA is TGTGCCAGCAGCTTAGGGAAGGGGGCGCGCACCGGGGAGCTGTTTTTT.

This chain joins TRBV6-5 and TRBJ2-7, with 11 bases matching TRBD2. The J segment lost 4 bases and the V segment lost 6 bases, leaving 5 bases of the junction unmatched. Germline loops: CDR1 MNHEY, CDR2 SVGAGI. This CDR3 contains 14 residues. The CDR3 loop is CASSSSGGLYEQYF. In DNA, the CDR3 is TGTGCCAGCAGCTCTAGCGGGGGGTTGTACGAGCAGTACTTC.

This sequence joins TRBV5-1 and TRBJ1-2; the match to TRBD1 covers 8 bases. Germline assignment: CDR1 SGHRS and CDR2 YFSETQ. The CDR3 consists of 15 residues. The ends lost 4 bases at V and 4 bases at J; junction bases unmatched: 9. In DNA, the CDR3 is TGCGCCAGCAGCCCCTCAGGACAGGGAGGCTATGGCTACACCTTC. Its protein product is CASSPSGQGGYGYTF.

V is TRBV11-3 and J is TRBJ1-6; no clear D. CDR3 length: 16 residues. V dropped 6 bases and J dropped 7 bases, with 19 bases sitting between them. Per germline, CDR1 SGHNT and CDR2 YENEEA. DNA for the CDR3: TGTGCCAGCAGGGTAGAAAGCAGGTTGTGGAATTCACCCCTCCACTTT. As protein: CASRVESRLWNSPLHF.

The V and J genes are TRBV12-5 and TRBJ2-3; TRBD2 might be the D (5 bases). The germline V gene has CDR1 LGHNT and CDR2 FRNRAP. This CDR3 comprises 21 residues. V lost 0 bases and J lost 1, with 26 bases in between. This chain's CDR3 is CASGLVLGIGKDRMGTDTQYF. The DNA for the CDR3 is TGTGCTAGTGGTTTGGTACTTGGGATCGGGAAGGACCGGATGGGCACAGATACGCAGTATTTT.

V is TRBV28 and J is TRBJ2-6; D gene uncertain. Germline V CDR1 and CDR2: MDHEN, SYDVKM. V was clipped by 4 bases and J by 2 bases, with 9 bases between them. This CDR3 has 15 residues. CDR3 sequence: CASSSRRAGANVLTF. The DNA of the CDR3 is TGTGCCAGCAGTTCTAGAAGGGCTGGGGCCAACGTCCTGACTTTC.

The J gene is TRBJ1-5, the V gene TRBV28; a weak D match, TRBD1 (6 bases). The V end was cut by 7 bases, the J end by 6 bases, with 13 bases between. CDR3 length: 13 amino acids. CDR1 and CDR2 (germline): MDHEN, SYDVKM. The CDR3 coding sequence is TGTGCCAGCATTGGGGGCCCCGGTCAGCCCCAGCATTTT. It translates to CASIGGPGQPQHF.

In its sample, this clone was seen once. The V gene is TRBV7-9, the J gene TRBJ2-6; D uncertain. This CDR3 region has 16 residues. Germline V gene sequence: CDR1 SEHNR, CDR2 FQNEAQ (reference sequence). With 1 base removed from V and 4 bases from J, the gap between germline ends came to 11 bases. CDR3 DNA sequence: TGTGCCAGCAGCTTAGTTTCAGGACGGGGGGCCAACGTCCTGACTTTC. It specifies CASSLVSGRGANVLTF. Based on the CDR3 plus reference TRBV7-9 and TRBJ2-6, the full variable domain is DTGVSQNPRHKITKRGQNVTFRCDPISEHNRLYWYRQTLGQGPEFLTYFQNEAQLEKSRLLSDRFSAERPKGSFSTLEIQRTEQGDSAMYLCASSLVSGRGANVLTFGAGSRLTVL.

The chain is built from TRBV2 and TRBJ1-5; TRBD1 aligns across 9 bases. With V trimmed by 5 bases and J by 1 base, 6 bases remained unmatched. The CDR3 has 16 amino acids. Germline loops: CDR1 SNHLY, CDR2 FYNNEI. The CDR3 sequence: CASSPQGALSNQPQHF. CDR3 in DNA: TGTGCCAGCAGTCCACAGGGGGCGTTAAGCAATCAGCCCCAGCATTTT.

This chain links TRBV7-3 with TRBJ2-3, with D uncertain. The CDR3 runs 13 residues. CDR1 and CDR2 from the germline V gene are SGHTA and FQGTGA. Trimming pared 5 bases from V and 8 bases from J, leaving 14 bases between. CDR3 coding DNA: TGTGCCAGCAGCAAAACATCATTAGGTACGCAGTATTTT. Translation: CASSKTSLGTQYF.

The genes are TRBV6-1 and TRBJ2-1, with a weak D call TRBD2 (6 bases). V was clipped by 5 bases and J by 6 bases, with 14 bases between them. The germline gives CDR1 MNHNS, CDR2 SASEGT. CDR3 length: 14 residues. The CDR3 sequence is CASSSTGVGNEQFF. CDR3 sequence (DNA): TGTGCCAGCAGTTCTACGGGAGTAGGCAATGAGCAGTTCTTC.

Concerning this clone: One end of the junction does not line up with germline, which may come from a read error. The CDR3 DNA is TGTGCCTCGCGAACGGAGATAACTACTGAAAAACTGTTTTTT. Protein: CASRTEITTEKLFF. V gene TRBV19 combines with J gene TRBJ1-4; no clear D gene. The germline V gene encodes CDR1 LNHDA and CDR2 SQIVND (reference sequence). There are 14 residues in the CDR3. Full variable domain (missing parts from reference TRBV19 and TRBJ1-4): DGGITQSPKYLFRKEGQNVTLSCEQNLNHDAMYWYRQDPGQGLRLIYYSQIVNDFQKGDIAEGYSVSREKKESFPLTVTSAQKNPTAFYLCASRTEITTEKLFFGSGTQLSVL.

This clone appeared once. Additional DNA sequences in this sample encode the identical CDR3. This sequence joins TRBV4-1 and TRBJ2-5, with D perhaps TRBD2 (6 bases). Trimming left V 1 base short and J 7 bases short, with 19 bases between. The CDR3 loop spans 16 amino acids. Germline V gives CDR1 MGHRA, CDR2 YSYEKL. The chain's CDR3 is CASSQAGQGLGGTQYF. In nucleotides, the CDR3 is TGCGCCAGCAGCCAAGCGGGTCAGGGACTGGGGGGGACCCAGTACTTC.

This chain's CDR3 is CASSLQENTGELFF. The CDR3 bases are TGTGCCAGCAGCTTACAGGAAAACACCGGGGAGCTGTTTTTT. J is TRBJ2-2 and V is TRBV11-3; D gene unclear. Germline values: CDR1 SGHNT, CDR2 YENEEA. There are 14 residues in the CDR3. V was cut by 2 bases and J by 2 bases, with 6 bases left in between.

This chain connects TRBV5-1 to TRBJ1-6, with TRBD1 matching 8 bases. The CDR3 runs to 15 residues. V was pared by 1 base and J by 8 bases, with 5 bases of the junction left unmatched. Germline V CDR1 and CDR2: SGHRS, YFSETQ. The CDR3 loop is CASSLQGAGDSPLHF. The CDR3 DNA reads as TGCGCCAGCAGCTTGCAGGGGGCAGGCGATTCACCCCTCCACTTT.

This clone was observed at least ten times. The CDR3 DNA sequence: TGTGCCACCCGAAACGGGATATCTGGGGCCAACGTCCTGACTTTC. It translates to CATRNGISGANVLTF. The chain is built from TRBV15 and TRBJ2-6; D might be TRBD2 (5 bases). The V gene lost 8 bases and the J gene lost 1 base, with 12 bases spanning the gap. Looked up from germline, CDR1 is LNHNV and CDR2 is YYDKDF (reference sequence). The CDR3 extends over 15 amino acids.

This chain links TRBV6-1 with TRBJ2-5; no definite D call. Looked up from germline, CDR1 is MNHNS and CDR2 is SASEGT. The ends were cut back, 3 bases at V and 2 bases at J, with 13 bases in the middle. The CDR3 covers 15 residues. CDR3 loop: CASSDSLGPQETQYF. CDR3 DNA sequence: TGTGCCAGCAGTGACAGTCTGGGCCCTCAAGAGACCCAGTACTTC.

The chain couples TRBV5-4 to TRBJ1-6, with D perhaps matching TRBD1 (5 bases). The CDR3 runs to 15 residues. V lost 2 bases, J lost 6 bases, and 12 bases lay in between. Germline V lookup: CDR1 SGHNT, CDR2 YYREEE (reference sequence). The CDR3 sequence: CASSLDPQGNSPLHF. CDR3 DNA: TGTGCCAGCAGCTTAGACCCCCAGGGTAATTCACCCCTCCACTTT.

This clone came up once. This chain connects TRBV19 to TRBJ2-1; D might be TRBD2 (6 bases). There are 16 residues in the CDR3. The germline CDR1 and CDR2 sequences are LNHDA and SQIVND (reference sequence). V gave up 3 bases and J gave up 7 bases, with 19 bases separating them. The CDR3 DNA sequence: TGTGCCAGTAGTATTCCCGGGACTGGGGAGAGGAATGAGCAGTTCTTC. Amino acid sequence: CASSIPGTGERNEQFF. The full variable domain, rest sourced from reference TRBV19 and TRBJ2-1, is DGGITQSPKYLFRKEGQNVTLSCEQNLNHDAMYWYRQDPGQGLRLIYYSQIVNDFQKGDIAEGYSVSREKKESFPLTVTSAQKNPTAFYLCASSIPGTGERNEQFFGPGTRLTVL.

The chain joins TRBV10-3 to TRBJ2-5, with TRBD2 matching 14 bases. J gave up 3 bases and V 9 bases, and 9 bases lay outside the gene matches. From germline, CDR1 is ENHRY and CDR2 SYGVKD. The CDR3 runs 16 residues. Here the CDR3 DNA reads TGTGCCATTGGACTAGCGGGGGGTTTCGAAAAAGAGACCCAGTACTTC. It specifies CAIGLAGGFEKETQYF.

The J gene is TRBJ1-5, the V gene TRBV6-4; D not resolved. Germline loops: CDR1 MRHNA, CDR2 SNTAGT. V gave up 4 bases and J gave up 4 bases, with 8 bases separating them. The CDR3 extends over 13 amino acids. The CDR3 region has the DNA TGTGCCAGCAGTGCCGAGGAGAATCAGCCCCAGCATTTT. Amino acids: CASSAEENQPQHF.

The chain couples TRBV6-5 to TRBJ2-7; the D gene is possibly TRBD2 (6 bases). The length of the CDR3 is 15 residues. Trimming took off 5 bases at V and 3 bases at J, with 17 bases between the two ends. Germline V gene data show CDR1 as MNHEY and CDR2 as SVGAGI. This CDR3 reads CASSLTGLNLYEQYF. The CDR3 DNA follows: TGTGCCAGCAGTCTCACAGGACTAAACCTCTACGAGCAGTACTTC.